This T cell receptor (beta chain) was observed in a study of beta chain features in type 1 diabetes. Expressed TCRB transcripts got sequenced, as all isolated RNA was reverse transcribed. The method was immunoSEQ multiplex PCR; TCRdb's version includes in-frame clones alone and lacks a portion of them. The sample holds almost 350,000 clones, less than 20% seen once. After removal of 3 bases from V and 2 bases from J, the junction contained 6 bases not matched to a gene. Germline loops: CDR1 SEHNR, CDR2 FQNEAQ (reference sequence). This CDR3 spans 18 amino acids. V and J are TRBV7-9 and TRBJ2-6; 11 nucleotides match TRBD2. The sequence was obtained from a woman under 30 in good health. Sequences were obtained from naive CD4+ T cells from blood. In DNA form, the CDR3 reads TGTGCCAGCAGCTTTATAGCGGGAGGGGGCCCTGGGGCCAACGTCCTGACTTTC. Protein sequence: CASSFIAGGGPGANVLTF.